The next 26 T cell receptor beta chains were all read from a single sample in a study of T cell repertoires in cytomegalovirus infection. TCRdb analysed the reads with MiXCR anew, one entry per CDR3 protein. This table holds a few hundred thousand distinct CDR3 sequences, around a tenth found once. The sample consisted of PBMCs. These TCRs come from a human donor in good health (CMV status not recorded). Some clones in this sample may be carry-over from other donors' samples.

The chain links TRBV29-1 to TRBJ1-2; possibly TRBD1 for D (6 bases). V lost 6 bases and J lost 5, with 10 bases in between. Germline loops: CDR1 SQVTM, CDR2 ANQGSEA. This CDR3 has 11 amino acids. In DNA, the CDR3 is TGCAGCGTCGGGACAACGTATGGCTACACCTTC. Translating gives CSVGTTYGYTF.

This clonotype has at least ten counts. The chain uses TRBV28 and TRBJ1-1; TRBD1 agrees at 7 bases. The J segment lost 1 base and the V segment lost 5 bases, leaving 4 bases of the junction unmatched. CDR1 is MDHEN, CDR2 SYDVKM, per germline. The CDR3 covers 14 residues. The DNA of the CDR3 is TGTGCCAGCAGTGAGACAGGGTCGAACACTGAAGCTTTCTTT. Amino acids: CASSETGSNTEAFF.

J is TRBJ2-7 and V is TRBV7-2, with D hard to call. Trimming removed 1 base from V and 1 base from J, with 11 bases in between. There are 15 residues in the CDR3. The germline V gene has CDR1 SGHTA and CDR2 FQGNSA. CDR3 nucleotide sequence: TGTGCCAGCAGCTTAGAATTAGGCAGGTCCTACGAGCAGTACTTC. It is translated as CASSLELGRSYEQYF.

This clonotype was detected only a few times. The chain links TRBV2 to TRBJ2-1, with 12 bases lining up with TRBD2. CDR1 is SNHLY, CDR2 FYNNEI, per germline. J was trimmed by 8 bases and V by 4 bases; bases with no gene match: 15. The CDR3 covers 18 residues. CDR3 DNA: TGTGCCAGCAGTGTCTCGAGACTAGCGGGGGAGCGTAGGGATGAGCAGTTCTTC. Residues: CASSVSRLAGERRDEQFF.

In its sample, this clonotype was seen many times. J is TRBJ2-1 and V is TRBV6-2 or TRBV6-3, with 10 bases that match TRBD2. The CDR3 length is 17 residues. With V trimmed by 4 bases and J by 4 bases, 10 bases remained unmatched. The germline V gene has CDR1 MNHEY and CDR2 SVGEGT. CDR3 in amino acids: CASSSTLAGGPYNEQFF. In DNA form, the CDR3 reads TGTGCCAGCAGTTCTACTTTAGCGGGAGGACCTTACAATGAGCAGTTCTTC.

This clonotype was counted many times. The rearrangement uses TRBV7-9 and TRBJ2-7; tentative D call: TRBD1 (6 bases). Germline V CDR1 and CDR2: SEHNR, FQNEAQ (reference sequence). CDR3 length equals 13 residues. V was clipped by 3 bases and J by 4 bases, with 10 bases between them. CDR3: CASSFNRAYEQYF. Here the CDR3 DNA reads TGTGCCAGCAGCTTCAACAGGGCATACGAGCAGTACTTC.

Only a few counts were recorded for this clonotype. The V call is TRBV4-1, the J call TRBJ2-3; 11 bases fit TRBD2. CDR1 is MGHRA, CDR2 YSYEKL, per germline. This CDR3 contains 16 residues. The V and J ends lost 4 bases and 2 bases, in that order; junction bases with no gene match: 5. For the CDR3, the DNA is TGCGCCAGCAGCCCGGAACTAGCGGGGGCCACAGATACGCAGTATTTT. It codes for CASSPELAGATDTQYF.

The rearrangement uses TRBV6-2 or TRBV6-3 and TRBJ1-5; a possible D gene is TRBD1 (6 bases). The V and J ends lost 5 bases and 3 bases respectively, with 8 bases between them. This CDR3 has 13 amino acids. Germline loops: CDR1 MNHEY, CDR2 SVGEGT. CDR3 protein: CASSTGFNQPQHF. DNA for the CDR3: TGTGCCAGCAGTACAGGGTTCAATCAGCCCCAGCATTTT.

At least ten counts were recorded for this clonotype. V usage is TRBV7-2 and J usage is TRBJ1-3; D not resolved. Germline-derived CDR1 and CDR2 are SGHTA and FQGNSA. The V and J ends lost 5 bases and 0 bases respectively, with 11 bases between them. The CDR3 is made up of 15 amino acids. The CDR3 DNA sequence: TGTGCCAGCAGCCTATTGATAGACTCTGGAAACACCATATATTTT. Translation: CASSLLIDSGNTIYF.

This clonotype was seen a few times. This rearrangement joins TRBV11-2 to TRBJ2-1; D is undetermined. The CDR3 is made up of 12 amino acids. Germline CDR1 SGHAT, CDR2 FQNNGV. Trimming stripped 5 bases from V and 5 bases from J, with 7 bases between. The DNA for the CDR3 is TGTGCCAGCAGCGCGGAAAACAATGAGCAGTTCTTC. It codes for CASSAENNEQFF.

A few counts support this clonotype. J is TRBJ2-2 and V is TRBV20-1, with D possibly TRBD2 on 6 matching bases. V lost 1 base, J lost 6 bases, and 15 bases lay in between. Germline V gives CDR1 DFQATT, CDR2 SNEGSKA (reference sequence). This CDR3 has 15 residues. The CDR3 loop is CSARVLLASAGELFF. In DNA, the CDR3 is TGCAGTGCTAGAGTTTTACTAGCAAGTGCCGGGGAGCTGTTTTTT.

The J gene is TRBJ2-7, the V gene TRBV5-1; 9 nucleotides match TRBD1. V gave up 4 bases and J gave up 2 bases; unmatched junction bases: 7. The CDR3 runs 15 residues. Germline-derived CDR1 and CDR2 are SGHRS and YFSETQ. The CDR3 here is CASSADRGHPYEQYF. Written as DNA, the CDR3 is TGCGCCAGCAGCGCGGACAGGGGCCACCCCTACGAGCAGTACTTC.

The CDR3 spells CASTPPGQGFLGNQPQHF. The CDR3 DNA reads as TGTGCCAGCACCCCCCCGGGACAGGGATTTTTAGGCAATCAGCCCCAGCATTTT. The rearrangement joins TRBV6-2 or TRBV6-3 to TRBJ1-5; 9 bases fit TRBD1. Losses at the gene ends were 7 bases for V and 2 bases for J; bases not matched to a gene: 15. This CDR3 contains 18 residues. The germline gives CDR1 MNHEY, CDR2 SVGEGT.

At least ten counts were recorded for this clonotype. This chain links TRBV27 with TRBJ2-5, with 8 nucleotides matching TRBD1. Germline-derived CDR1 and CDR2 are MNHEY and SMNVEV (reference sequence). V gave up 7 bases and J gave up 3 bases; unmatched junction bases: 22. The CDR3 has 19 amino acids. The chain's CDR3 is CASNRKRDRKERAKETQYF. The CDR3 coding sequence is TGTGCCAGCAACCGCAAAAGGGACAGGAAGGAGAGGGCCAAAGAGACCCAGTACTTC.

This clonotype has just a few counts. This chain uses TRBV7-4 with TRBJ1-1, with 7 bases aligning to TRBD1. Germline V CDR1 and CDR2: SGHVT, SQSDAQ. The ends lost 5 bases at V and 7 bases at J; junction bases unmatched: 4. The CDR3 sequence is 12 residues long. DNA of the CDR3: TGTGCCAGCAGCCCCTGGGACAGTGAAGCTTTCTTT. The encoded protein is CASSPWDSEAFF.

The chain carries TRBV24-1 and TRBJ2-3; 8 nucleotides line up with TRBD1. Unmatched junction bases numbered 10, after V lost 4 bases and J lost 5 bases. The CDR3 contains 16 residues. CDR1 is KGHDR, CDR2 SFDVKD, per germline. The CDR3 DNA follows: TGTGCCACCAGTGACACTGGGACAGGTAGTCGAGATACGCAGTATTTT. This translates into CATSDTGTGSRDTQYF.

This clonotype has ten or more counts. The DNA of the CDR3 is TGTGCCAGCAGCATTAGGGGACTCGGCTACGAGCAGTACTTC. Its translation: CASSIRGLGYEQYF. V gene TRBV27 combines with J gene TRBJ2-7; maybe TRBD2 (6 bases). The CDR3 contains 14 residues. Germline CDR1 and CDR2: MNHEY and SMNVEV (reference sequence). With 6 bases removed from V and 3 bases from J, the gap between germline ends came to 15 bases.

The rearrangement joins TRBV12-3 or TRBV12-4 to TRBJ1-5; TRBD1 is a possible D gene (6 bases). The CDR3 consists of 15 residues. V lost 8 bases, J lost 0 bases, and 14 bases lay in between. Here the CDR3 DNA reads TGTGCCAGCGTCGGCGACAGGTATAGCAATCAGCCCCAGCATTTT. Translation: CASVGDRYSNQPQHF.

This clonotype was counted once. The germline gene is not matched at one end of the junction; a read error may be the cause. The chain recombines TRBV7-6 with TRBJ2-1; 12 positions match TRBD2. There are 15 residues in the CDR3. Germline loops: CDR1 SGHVS, CDR2 FNYEAQ. The chain's CDR3 is CASSSGTSGYKEQFF. The CDR3 DNA reads TGTGCCAGCAGCTCAGGGACTAGCGGGTACAAGGAGCAGTTCTTC.

This clonotype was seen ten or more times. Here the CDR3 reads CASSFTAGTGNTIYF. The CDR3 nucleotides are TGTGCCAGCAGTTTTACGGCAGGGACAGGAAACACCATATATTTT. The chain joins TRBV28 to TRBJ1-3, with TRBD1 as a possible D gene (6 bases). The CDR3 spans 15 residues. The germline CDR1 and CDR2 sequences are MDHEN and SYDVKM. Trimming pared 3 bases from V and 4 bases from J, leaving 13 bases between.

This clonotype was found many times. V is TRBV12-3 or TRBV12-4 and J is TRBJ2-7; 9 bases are shared with TRBD1. The CDR3 spans 16 residues. V shed 5 bases, J shed 6 bases, and the junction held 14 bases outside the gene matches. CDR3 residues: CASSHSRRTGVGEQYF. The CDR3 DNA is TGTGCCAGCAGTCACTCCCGTCGGACAGGGGTCGGCGAGCAGTACTTC.

This clonotype was counted many times. The genes are TRBV7-2 and TRBJ2-2, with D hard to call. Germline V CDR1 and CDR2: SGHTA, FQGNSA. The ends were cut back, 0 bases at V and 7 bases at J, with 12 bases in the middle. The CDR3 runs to 15 residues. CDR3 bases: TGTGCCAGCAGCTTAGCATGGGTGGATGGCGGGGAGCTGTTTTTT. Translation: CASSLAWVDGGELFF.

This clonotype occurred a few times. CDR3 residues: CASSSGQGANTEAFF. The DNA for the CDR3 is TGCGCCAGCAGCTCCGGACAGGGAGCGAACACTGAAGCTTTCTTT. The chain links TRBV4-3 to TRBJ1-1; 8 bases agree with TRBD1. Germline trimming cut 5 bases from V and 1 base from J; bases unmatched to any gene: 6. This CDR3 is built from 15 residues. Germline loops: CDR1 LGHNA, CDR2 YSLEER.

This clonotype was detected a few times. The chain joins TRBV6-2 or TRBV6-3 to TRBJ1-1, with D possibly matching TRBD1 (6 bases). Germline CDR1 reads MNHEY; CDR2 reads SVGEGT. The germline V and J ends were trimmed by 2 bases and 1 base, with 17 bases remaining between them. The CDR3 runs to 17 residues. CDR3 nucleotides: TGTGCCAGCAGTTACCGATCTTCTGGGACAAAGAACACTGAAGCTTTCTTT. Encoded protein: CASSYRSSGTKNTEAFF.

This clonotype was seen a few times. This chain uses TRBV7-3 with TRBJ2-3; 9 bases fit TRBD2. The CDR3 loop spans 14 amino acids. Per germline, CDR1 SGHTA and CDR2 FQGTGA. V was clipped by 4 bases and J by 6 bases; unmatched bases: 5. CDR3 sequence reads: CASSSSSGVDTQYF. The CDR3 DNA reads as TGTGCCAGCAGCTCCTCTAGCGGGGTTGATACGCAGTATTTT.

This clonotype was recorded at least ten times. The chain has TRBV7-9 and TRBJ2-7; D remains unclear. This CDR3 is built from 13 residues. Germline assignment: CDR1 SEHNR and CDR2 FQNEAQ (reference sequence). V was shortened by 2 bases and J by 1 base, with 6 bases between the two germline ends. The CDR3 loop reads CASSLIVSYEQYF. In DNA form, the CDR3 reads TGTGCCAGCAGCTTAATAGTTTCCTACGAGCAGTACTTC.